These 7 T cell receptor beta chains share one sample of origin, sequenced in a study of cytomegalovirus exposure and HLA in healthy donors. PCR employed 60 Vbeta and 13 Jbeta primers. Some clones are missing from TCRdb's copy, which holds only in-frame ones; the method was immunoSEQ multiplex PCR. The repertoire consists of about 150,000 clones, with just under 75% occurring once and the leading ten covering 1.5% to 2%. Sequencing used PBMCs. These receptors all stem from a woman aged 18-30 years in good health and CMV-seronegative.

This chain links TRBV5-8 with TRBJ1-4; the D gene is possibly TRBD1 (5 bases). In germline, CDR1 is SGHTS, CDR2 YDEGEE. With 0 bases removed from V and 8 bases from J, the gap between germline ends came to 17 bases. The CDR3 length is 16 residues. DNA of the CDR3: TGTGCCAGCAGCTTGGGAGCGGGGGTCTGGAAGGAAAAACTGTTTTTT. Amino acids: CASSLGAGVWKEKLFF.

The chain joins TRBV4-1 to TRBJ2-7; 7 bases align to TRBD1. From germline, CDR1 is MGHRA and CDR2 YSYEKL. The junction had 5 bases not matched to a gene; V was cut back by 0 bases and J by 0 bases. The CDR3 extends over 16 amino acids. CDR3 residues: CASSQDIQGLSYEQYV. CDR3 in DNA: TGCGCCAGCAGCCAAGATATACAGGGGCTCTCCTACGAGCAGTACGTC.

This sequence joins TRBV2 and TRBJ2-1; no definite D call. Germline V lookup: CDR1 SNHLY, CDR2 FYNNEI. V was shortened by 6 bases and J by 9 bases, with 18 bases between the two germline ends. The CDR3 has 14 amino acids. The CDR3 DNA follows: TGTGCCAGCAGCGACATTATATCCTACGGTGAGCAGTTCTTC. Translating gives CASSDIISYGEQFF.

In nucleotides, the CDR3 is TGTGCCAGTAGTATAGAACGACAGTCGGCTGGCTACACCTTC. It encodes CASSIERQSAGYTF. This sequence joins TRBV19 and TRBJ1-2, with D possibly being TRBD1 (5 bases). V lost 0 bases, J lost 7 bases, and 12 bases lay in between. Germline lookup yields CDR1 LNHDA and CDR2 SQIVND (reference sequence). This CDR3 has 14 residues. Filled out from reference TRBV19 and TRBJ1-2, the complete variable domain reads DGGITQSPKYLFRKEGQNVTLSCEQNLNHDAMYWYRQDPGQGLRLIYYSQIVNDFQKGDIAEGYSVSREKKESFPLTVTSAQKNPTAFYLCASSIERQSAGYTFGSGTRLTVV.

The chain combines TRBV18 with TRBJ1-2; 8 positions agree with TRBD1. The germline CDR1 and CDR2 sequences are KGHSH and LQKENI. V gave up 6 bases and J gave up 6 bases; unmatched junction bases: 6. This CDR3 spans 13 amino acids. CDR3 sequence: CASSQPTGDGYTF. DNA of the CDR3: TGTGCCAGCTCGCAACCGACAGGGGATGGCTACACCTTC.

The J gene is TRBJ2-4, the V gene TRBV7-2; 8 nucleotides match TRBD2. Germline CDR1 and CDR2: SGHTA and FQGNSA. J gave up 4 bases and V 4 bases, and 6 bases lay outside the gene matches. This CDR3 has 15 residues. The CDR3 loop is CASSSGGARKNIQYF. CDR3 sequence (DNA): TGTGCCAGCAGCTCCGGGGGGGCCCGTAAAAACATTCAGTACTTC.

DNA of the CDR3: TGTGCCAGCAGCTCCAAACAGGGAGTGGGTGGCTACACCTTC. The encoded protein is CASSSKQGVGGYTF. The chain uses TRBV7-8 and TRBJ1-2; a weak D match, TRBD1 (6 bases). Germline CDR1 and CDR2: SGHVS and FQNEAQ. V lost 4 bases, J lost 7 bases, and 16 bases lay in between. This CDR3 comprises 14 residues.